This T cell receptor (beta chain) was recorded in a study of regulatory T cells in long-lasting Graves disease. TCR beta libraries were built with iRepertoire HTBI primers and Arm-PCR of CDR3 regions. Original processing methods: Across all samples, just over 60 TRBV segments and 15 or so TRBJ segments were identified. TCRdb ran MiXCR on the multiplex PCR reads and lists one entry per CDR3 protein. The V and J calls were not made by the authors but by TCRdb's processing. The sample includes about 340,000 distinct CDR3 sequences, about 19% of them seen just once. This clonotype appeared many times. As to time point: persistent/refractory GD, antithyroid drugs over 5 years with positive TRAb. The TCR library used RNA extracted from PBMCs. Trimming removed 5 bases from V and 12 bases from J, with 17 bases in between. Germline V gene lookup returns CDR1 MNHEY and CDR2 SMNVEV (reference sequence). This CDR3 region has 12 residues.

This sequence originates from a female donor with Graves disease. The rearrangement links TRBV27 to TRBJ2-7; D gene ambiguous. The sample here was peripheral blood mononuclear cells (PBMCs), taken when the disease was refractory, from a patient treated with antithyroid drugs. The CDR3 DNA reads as TGTGCCAGCAGTCCCGGAAGGACGGCGCGGTACTTC. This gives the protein CASSPGRTARYF.